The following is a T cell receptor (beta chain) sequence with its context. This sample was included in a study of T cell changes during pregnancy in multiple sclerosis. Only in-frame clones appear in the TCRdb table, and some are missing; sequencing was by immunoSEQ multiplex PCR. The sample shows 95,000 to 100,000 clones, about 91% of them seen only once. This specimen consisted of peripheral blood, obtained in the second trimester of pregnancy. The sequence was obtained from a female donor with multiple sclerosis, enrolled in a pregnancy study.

The CDR3 sequence is CARKCLAGGADTQYF. The CDR3 region has the DNA TGTGCCCGGAAGTGCCTAGCGGGAGGAGCAGATACGCAGTATTTT. The chain recombines TRBV27 with TRBJ2-3; TRBD2 matches at 11 bases. The V and J ends lost 11 bases and 4 bases, in that order; junction bases with no gene match: 11. From germline, CDR1 is MNHEY and CDR2 SMNVEV (reference sequence). This CDR3 region has 15 residues.